The rows below give T cell receptor beta chains drawn from one sample of a study of graft-versus-host responses after intestinal transplantation. Assay: immunoSEQ multiplex PCR; the TCRdb copy retains only in-frame clones and omits some. The data show about 84,000 clones, 80% to 95% seen once. No cognate antigen is known for these TCRs. This sample comprised unstimulated CD4+ T cells sorted from spleen or lymph node cells, obtained before transplant. All receptors come from a human donor who was the organ donor for an intestinal transplant. The CDR3 runs from the conserved cysteine through the conserved F or W. D genes are given only for firm matches. A row's size may be missing; if present it is once, few, many or a size class.

j_gene: TRBJ2-2; abundance: .; v_gene: TRBV13; d_gene: .; CDR3nt: TGTGCCAGCGGCGAATTCAGGGGTTTCGAAACGAAGCTGTTTTTT; CDR3aa: CASGEFRGFETKLFF
j_gene: TRBJ2-6; abundance: once; v_gene: TRBV28; d_gene: .; CDR3nt: TGTGCCAGCAGTTTATCGAGCGCTGGGGCCAACGTCCTGACTTTC; CDR3aa: CASSLSSAGANVLTF
j_gene: TRBJ2-2; abundance: .; v_gene: TRBV27; d_gene: TRBD2; CDR3nt: TGTGCCAGCAGGATATTAGGGACTAAATCGAACACCGGGGAGCTGTTTTTT; CDR3aa: CASRILGTKSNTGELFF
j_gene: TRBJ2-3; abundance: .; v_gene: TRBV29-1; d_gene: .; CDR3nt: TGCAGCGTTGTGGGGGGATTGCCAGATACGCAGTATTTT; CDR3aa: CSVVGGLPDTQYF
j_gene: TRBJ2-1; abundance: .; v_gene: TRBV4-1; d_gene: .; CDR3nt: TGCGCCAGCAGCCTCGATCCCCAGGGGGGTCGGAATGAGCAGTTCTTC; CDR3aa: CASSLDPQGGRNEQFF
j_gene: TRBJ2-2; abundance: .; v_gene: TRBV28; d_gene: TRBD2; CDR3nt: TGTGCCAGCAGTTTTATTACCACTAGCGTCACCGGGGAGCTGTTTTTT; CDR3aa: CASSFITTSVTGELFF
j_gene: TRBJ1-1; abundance: .; v_gene: TRBV6-6; d_gene: .; CDR3nt: TGTGCCAGCACCCGCCTGCGGGCCACTGAAGCTTTCTTT; CDR3aa: CASTRLRATEAFF
j_gene: TRBJ2-1; abundance: .; v_gene: TRBV7-8; d_gene: TRBD2; CDR3nt: TGTGCCAGCAGCTTAGGACCTAGCGGGACGATCCATGAGCAGTTCTTC; CDR3aa: CASSLGPSGTIHEQFF
j_gene: TRBJ2-7; abundance: .; v_gene: TRBV27; d_gene: .; CDR3nt: TGTGCCAGCAGTGATTTACAGGGCTACGAGCAGTACTTC; CDR3aa: CASSDLQGYEQYF
j_gene: TRBJ2-2; abundance: .; v_gene: TRBV28; d_gene: .; CDR3nt: TGTGCCAGCAGTTTATGGGCAGGGTACACCGGGGAGCTGTTTTTT; CDR3aa: CASSLWAGYTGELFF
j_gene: TRBJ2-1; abundance: .; v_gene: TRBV5-1; d_gene: .; CDR3nt: TGCGCCAGCAGCTTGGAAAGGTCGGGCTACAATGAGCAGTTCTTC; CDR3aa: CASSLERSGYNEQFF
j_gene: TRBJ2-5; abundance: .; v_gene: TRBV18; d_gene: TRBD1; CDR3nt: TGTGCCAGCTCAACCATACCGGGACAGGGAAAAGAGACCCAGTACTTC; CDR3aa: CASSTIPGQGKETQYF
j_gene: TRBJ2-1; abundance: .; v_gene: TRBV28; d_gene: .; CDR3nt: TGTGCCAGCAGTTTGACAGGAGGTAATGAGCAGTTCTTC; CDR3aa: CASSLTGGNEQFF
j_gene: TRBJ1-1; abundance: .; v_gene: TRBV28; d_gene: .; CDR3nt: TGTGCCAGCAGTTTCCGGGGATTTCCTTTCTTT; CDR3aa: CASSFRGFPFF
j_gene: TRBJ2-3; abundance: .; v_gene: TRBV29-1; d_gene: .; CDR3nt: TGCAGCGTCGCAACCCAGGGGCGAGCAGATACGCAGTATTTT; CDR3aa: CSVATQGRADTQYF
j_gene: TRBJ1-3; abundance: .; v_gene: TRBV7-9; d_gene: .; CDR3nt: TGTGCCAGCAGCTCTCCGGACAAGAGCTCTGGAAACACCATATATTTT; CDR3aa: CASSSPDKSSGNTIYF
j_gene: TRBJ2-7; abundance: .; v_gene: TRBV28; d_gene: .; CDR3nt: TGTGCCAGCACCACGCCCACAGGGTACGAGCAGTACTTC; CDR3aa: CASTTPTGYEQYF
j_gene: TRBJ2-3; abundance: .; v_gene: TRBV30; d_gene: .; CDR3nt: TGTGCCTGGAGTCCTGGTAGCGGAGTCACAGATACGCAGTATTTT; CDR3aa: CAWSPGSGVTDTQYF
j_gene: TRBJ2-1; abundance: .; v_gene: TRBV2; d_gene: TRBD1; CDR3nt: TGTGCCACCCGACAGGGGTCCCGCTCCTACAATGAGCAGTTCTTC; CDR3aa: CATRQGSRSYNEQFF
j_gene: TRBJ1-5; abundance: .; v_gene: TRBV10-2; d_gene: .; CDR3nt: TGCGCCAGCAGTGAGTCTTGGTCTAAAGATCAGCCCCAGCATTTT; CDR3aa: CASSESWSKDQPQHF
j_gene: TRBJ2-7; abundance: once; v_gene: TRBV4-2; d_gene: .; CDR3nt: TGTGCCAGCAGCCAAGCTTCGGGACAAAGCTCCTACGAGCAGTACTTC; CDR3aa: CASSQASGQSSYEQYF
j_gene: TRBJ2-3; abundance: .; v_gene: TRBV28; d_gene: TRBD2; CDR3nt: TGTGCCAGCAGCCCTAGCGGGAGTAACGCAGATACGCAGTATTTT; CDR3aa: CASSPSGSNADTQYF
j_gene: TRBJ2-6; abundance: .; v_gene: TRBV28; d_gene: TRBD1; CDR3nt: TGTGCCAGCAGTTTGCACAGGGGTGCTACGGCCCGGACGAAGGGGGCCAACGTCCTGACTTTC; CDR3aa: CASSLHRGATARTKGANVLTF
j_gene: TRBJ2-1; abundance: .; v_gene: TRBV15; d_gene: TRBD1; CDR3nt: TGTGCCACGGAGACAGGCGGAGAGGGGGCCTGGAAGTTCTTC; CDR3aa: CATETGGEGAWKFF
j_gene: TRBJ2-6; abundance: .; v_gene: TRBV5-1; d_gene: .; CDR3nt: TGCGCCAGCAGCTATACTGGGGCCAACGTCCTGACTTTC; CDR3aa: CASSYTGANVLTF
j_gene: TRBJ2-7; abundance: .; v_gene: TRBV28; d_gene: .; CDR3nt: TGTGCCAGCAGTTTTTTCAGGGTTCTCTACGAGCAGTACTTC; CDR3aa: CASSFFRVLYEQYF
j_gene: TRBJ1-6; abundance: .; v_gene: TRBV6-6; d_gene: .; CDR3nt: TGTGCCAGCAGTTATAGTGGGCAGGGGTATAATTCACCCCTCCACTTT; CDR3aa: CASSYSGQGYNSPLHF
j_gene: TRBJ2-5; abundance: .; v_gene: TRBV5-1; d_gene: TRBD1; CDR3nt: TGCGCCAGCAGCCGGGACAGGGCCTATCAAGAGACCCAGTACTTC; CDR3aa: CASSRDRAYQETQYF
j_gene: TRBJ2-7; abundance: .; v_gene: TRBV7-9; d_gene: .; CDR3nt: TGTGCCAGCAGCTTAGTAGGGGTGTACGAGCAGTACTTC; CDR3aa: CASSLVGVYEQYF
j_gene: TRBJ2-2; abundance: .; v_gene: TRBV5-1; d_gene: TRBD2; CDR3nt: TGCGCCAGCAGCCCCTCGGAGCGGGGGAACACCGGGGAGCTGTTTTTT; CDR3aa: CASSPSERGNTGELFF
j_gene: TRBJ1-2; abundance: once; v_gene: TRBV2; d_gene: TRBD1; CDR3nt: TGTGCCGGCAGTGAATCGTACAGGGGCCTATATGGCTACACCTTC; CDR3aa: CAGSESYRGLYGYTF
j_gene: TRBJ2-7; abundance: .; v_gene: TRBV5-1; d_gene: TRBD1; CDR3nt: TGCGCCAGCAGCCCGACGCGGGACAGGAAGATCTACGAGCAGTACTTC; CDR3aa: CASSPTRDRKIYEQYF
j_gene: TRBJ1-4; abundance: .; v_gene: TRBV4-1; d_gene: .; CDR3nt: TGCGCCAGCAGCCGCCACAGGGTCCCCGGAGAAAAACTGTTTTTT; CDR3aa: CASSRHRVPGEKLFF
j_gene: TRBJ1-2; abundance: .; v_gene: TRBV28; d_gene: .; CDR3nt: TGTGCCAGCAGTCGGGGTTGGGGATTCTATGGCTACACCTTC; CDR3aa: CASSRGWGFYGYTF
j_gene: TRBJ1-2; abundance: .; v_gene: TRBV7-6; d_gene: .; CDR3nt: TGTGCCAGCAGCTTAGATACAGGGAAATTTGAAGGCTACACCTTC; CDR3aa: CASSLDTGKFEGYTF
j_gene: TRBJ2-7; abundance: .; v_gene: TRBV7-6; d_gene: .; CDR3nt: TGTGCCAGCAGCTTAGCCCCGGGGGCCTACGAGCAGTACTTC; CDR3aa: CASSLAPGAYEQYF
j_gene: TRBJ2-1; abundance: .; v_gene: TRBV28; d_gene: .; CDR3nt: TGTGCCAGCAGTTTTGCCAGGGCCTACAATGAGCAGTTCTTC; CDR3aa: CASSFARAYNEQFF
j_gene: TRBJ2-3; abundance: .; v_gene: TRBV9; d_gene: TRBD1; CDR3nt: TGTGCCAGCAGCGGTGACAGGGGGATCGCAGATACGCAGTATTTT; CDR3aa: CASSGDRGIADTQYF
j_gene: TRBJ2-1; abundance: .; v_gene: TRBV19; d_gene: .; CDR3nt: TGTGCCAGTAGTATAGTAGGGCAGGGCAGGAACAATGAGCAGTTCTTC; CDR3aa: CASSIVGQGRNNEQFF
j_gene: TRBJ1-5; abundance: .; v_gene: TRBV2; d_gene: .; CDR3nt: TGTGCCAGTCTTAGGGGCCTCAATCAGCCCCAGCATTTT; CDR3aa: CASLRGLNQPQHF
j_gene: TRBJ1-2; abundance: .; v_gene: TRBV5-1; d_gene: TRBD1; CDR3nt: TGCGCCAGCAGCCTACTAACAGGGGGAGTGAACTATGGCTACACCTTC; CDR3aa: CASSLLTGGVNYGYTF
j_gene: TRBJ2-7; abundance: few; v_gene: TRBV30; d_gene: .; CDR3nt: TGTGCCTGGACCCGGGATAGGACCTACGAGCAGTACTTC; CDR3aa: CAWTRDRTYEQYF
j_gene: TRBJ1-2; abundance: .; v_gene: TRBV28; d_gene: .; CDR3nt: TGTGCCAGCAGTTTGAACAGGTTCTACGGCTACACCTTC; CDR3aa: CASSLNRFYGYTF
j_gene: TRBJ2-7; abundance: .; v_gene: TRBV19; d_gene: .; CDR3nt: TGTGCCAGTAGTACCGGGAGCTCCTACGAGCAGTACTTC; CDR3aa: CASSTGSSYEQYF
j_gene: TRBJ2-1; abundance: once; v_gene: TRBV5-1; d_gene: .; CDR3nt: TGCGCCAGCAGCTTCCGGGTGAACTACAATGAGCAGTTCTTC; CDR3aa: CASSFRVNYNEQFF
j_gene: TRBJ2-1; abundance: .; v_gene: TRBV5-1; d_gene: .; CDR3nt: TGCGCCAGCAGCTTCCTCGCGGAATCCTACAATGAGCAGTTCTTC; CDR3aa: CASSFLAESYNEQFF
j_gene: TRBJ2-5; abundance: .; v_gene: TRBV6-4; d_gene: .; CDR3nt: TGTGCCAGCAGTGACATCAGGGAAGCAGAGACCCAGTACTTC; CDR3aa: CASSDIREAETQYF
j_gene: TRBJ1-2; abundance: .; v_gene: TRBV5-4; d_gene: .; CDR3nt: TGTGCCAGCAGCTTGGGAGGGTTCGCCTATGGCTACACCTTC; CDR3aa: CASSLGGFAYGYTF
j_gene: TRBJ1-1; abundance: .; v_gene: TRBV29-1; d_gene: .; CDR3nt: TGCAGCGTTACGAGGGCGACGAACACTGAAGCTTTCTTT; CDR3aa: CSVTRATNTEAFF
j_gene: TRBJ2-1; abundance: .; v_gene: TRBV29-1; d_gene: .; CDR3nt: TGCAGCGTTGAAGATCCAAATAGGGTCCCGGGACGGGAGTACAATGAGCAGTTCTTC; CDR3aa: CSVEDPNRVPGREYNEQFF
j_gene: TRBJ2-2; abundance: .; v_gene: TRBV10-3; d_gene: .; CDR3nt: TGTGCCATCAGTGCAGGGACCGGGGAGCTGTTTTTT; CDR3aa: CAISAGTGELFF
j_gene: TRBJ2-1; abundance: .; v_gene: TRBV2; d_gene: TRBD2; CDR3nt: TGTGCCAGCAGTGGCATACTAGCGGCCTACAATGAGCAGTTCTTC; CDR3aa: CASSGILAAYNEQFF
j_gene: TRBJ2-1; abundance: .; v_gene: TRBV14; d_gene: TRBD2; CDR3nt: TGTGCCAGCAGCCAAGCGCTTTCTAGCGGTGTTAATGAGCAGTTCTTC; CDR3aa: CASSQALSSGVNEQFF